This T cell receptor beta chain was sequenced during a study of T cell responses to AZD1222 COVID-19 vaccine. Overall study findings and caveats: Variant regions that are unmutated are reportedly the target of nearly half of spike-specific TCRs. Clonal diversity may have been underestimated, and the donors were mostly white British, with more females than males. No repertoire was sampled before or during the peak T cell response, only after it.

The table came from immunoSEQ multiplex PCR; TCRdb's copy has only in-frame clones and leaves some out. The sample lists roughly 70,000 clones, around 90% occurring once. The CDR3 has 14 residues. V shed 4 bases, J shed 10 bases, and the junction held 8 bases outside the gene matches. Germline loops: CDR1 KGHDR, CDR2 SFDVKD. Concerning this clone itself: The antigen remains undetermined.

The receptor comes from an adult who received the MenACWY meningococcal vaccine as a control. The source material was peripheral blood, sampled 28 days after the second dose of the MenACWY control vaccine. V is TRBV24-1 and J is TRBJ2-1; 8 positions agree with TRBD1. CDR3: CATSDYPGTGEQFF. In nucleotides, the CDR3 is TGTGCCACCAGTGACTACCCTGGGACAGGCGAGCAGTTCTTC.